This entry lists 8 T cell receptor beta chains sequenced from one sample in a study of T cells in Graves' hyperthyroidism and ophthalmopathy. RNA transcripts provided the source from which TCR beta CDR3 regions were amplified. During a first-round RT-PCR of the TCR CDR3, the HTBI primer set was used. TCRdb passed the multiplex PCR reads through MiXCR, listing each CDR3 protein once. The data contain about 200,000 distinct CDR3 sequences, about 18% of them singletons. Sequencing input: blood. The receptor set was obtained from a man in his forties with Graves' hyperthyroidism.

This clonotype was counted at least ten times. The CDR3 DNA reads TGTGCCAGCAGTTTAGCTTTGGGGGCAGGAGAGACCCAGTACTTC. Translating it yields CASSLALGAGETQYF. The chain joins TRBV12-3 or TRBV12-4 to TRBJ2-5; weak D call: TRBD1 (6 bases). Trimming took off 0 bases at V and 4 bases at J, with 12 bases between the two ends. The CDR3 length is 15 residues.

V is TRBV19 and J is TRBJ2-6, with D possibly TRBD2 on 6 matching bases. CDR3 length: 14 amino acids. Trimming pared 6 bases from V and 0 bases from J, leaving 6 bases between. Germline V lookup: CDR1 LNHDA, CDR2 SQIVND (reference sequence). The CDR3, as DNA: TGTGCCAGTAGGGGGGGCTCTGGGGCCAACGTCCTGACTTTC. Residues: CASRGGSGANVLTF. The variable domain in full, with the rest retrieved from reference TRBV19 and TRBJ2-6, is DGGITQSPKYLFRKEGQNVTLSCEQNLNHDAMYWYRQDPGQGLRLIYYSQIVNDFQKGDIAEGYSVSREKKESFPLTVTSAQKNPTAFYLCASRGGSGANVLTFGAGSRLTVL.

This clonotype was recorded many times. The chain couples TRBV2 to TRBJ1-2, with 9 bases that match TRBD1. The germline V gene has CDR1 SNHLY and CDR2 FYNNEI. CDR3 length: 14 amino acids. The J segment lost 1 base and the V segment lost 6 bases, leaving 3 bases of the junction unmatched. The CDR3 protein is CASRGQGINYGYTF. The CDR3 DNA sequence: TGTGCCAGCAGGGGACAGGGCATTAACTATGGCTACACCTTC.

This clonotype was counted at least ten times. The chain recombines TRBV7-3 with TRBJ2-1, with TRBD2 matching 8 bases. The CDR3 extends over 15 amino acids. The germline gives CDR1 SGHTA, CDR2 FQGTGA. V gave up 5 bases and J gave up 2 bases; unmatched junction bases: 5. The CDR3 DNA is TGTGCCAGCAGCACCGGGGGGGCCCCCTACAATGAGCAGTTCTTC. Its translation is CASSTGGAPYNEQFF.

This clonotype was seen repeatedly, ten times or more. V usage is TRBV5-6 and J usage is TRBJ1-6; D is uncertain. The germline V gene encodes CDR1 SGHDT and CDR2 YYEEEE. This CDR3 spans 14 amino acids. Trimming shortened V by 4 bases and J by 10 bases, and 15 bases separated the two germline ends. The CDR3 DNA sequence: TGTGCCAGCAGCCCCACCGGGAGGGCGTCACCCCTCCACTTT. Its protein product is CASSPTGRASPLHF.

This clonotype has a count of ten or more. This chain's CDR3 is CASSLDRAKNIQYF. CDR3 DNA: TGTGCCAGCAGCTTGGACAGGGCCAAAAACATTCAGTACTTC. The chain uses TRBV5-4 and TRBJ2-4, with TRBD1 as a possible D gene (5 bases). In germline, CDR1 is SGHNT, CDR2 YYREEE (reference sequence). The germline V and J ends were trimmed by 0 bases and 1 base, with 5 bases remaining between them. This CDR3 spans 14 amino acids.

V and J are TRBV4-2 and TRBJ1-5, with 8 positions matching TRBD1. CDR1 is LGHNA and CDR2 is YNFKEQ in the germline V gene. Unmatched junction bases numbered 7, after V lost 5 bases and J lost 4 bases. The CDR3 spans 15 residues. CDR3 DNA sequence: TGTGCCAGCAGCTTAGGACAGGGCGCGAATCAGCCCCAGCATTTT. It encodes CASSLGQGANQPQHF.

This chain links TRBV12-3 or TRBV12-4 with TRBJ2-5; 9 nucleotides agree with TRBD2. The V segment lost 6 bases and the J segment 3 bases; nucleotides outside the gene matches: 5. This CDR3 contains 14 residues. CDR3 sequence (DNA): TGTGCCAGCAGGGGGACTAGCAAAGAAGAGACCCAGTACTTC. Translated: CASRGTSKEETQYF.